A selection of T cell receptor beta chains follows, all from one sample in a study of identical twins. TCRdb re-called the 5' RACE reads with MiXCR, one entry per CDR3 protein. The sample carries 700,000 to 950,000 distinct CDR3 sequences, roughly an eighth recorded once. This sample was also put to use in a study of yellow fever vaccine responses in identical twins.

Specimen: PBMCs. These receptor sequences come from a woman between 18 and 29 years old in good health. Each CDR3 is given with its conserved first and last residue. The D gene is left open where the match is weak. The size of a clone is reported for some rows only, either as once, few or many, or as a class for expanded clones.

V gene	J gene	clone size	D gene	CDR3 protein	CDR3 DNA
TRBV20-1	TRBJ1-1	few	NA	CSARKTNTEAFF	TGCAGTGCTAGAAAGACGAACACTGAAGCTTTCTTT
TRBV5-1	TRBJ2-1	few	NA	CASSLDGGSGNEQFF	TGCGCCAGCAGCTTGGACGGGGGCAGTGGGAATGAGCAGTTCTTC
TRBV14	TRBJ1-2	NA	NA	CASRRLYGYTF	TGTGCCAGCAGACGGCTCTATGGCTACACCTTC
TRBV12-3/TRBV12-4	TRBJ2-2	many	NA	CASSYGTPNTGELFF	TGTGCCAGCAGTTATGGCACTCCGAACACCGGGGAGCTGTTTTTT
TRBV29-1	TRBJ2-3	NA	NA	CSVEVRVSTDTQYF	TGCAGCGTTGAAGTGAGAGTTAGCACAGATACGCAGTATTTT
TRBV12-3/TRBV12-4	TRBJ1-5	many	TRBD1	CASSRGQRTGGSQPQHF	TGTGCCAGCAGTCGCGGACAGAGGACAGGGGGCAGCCAGCCCCAGCATTTT
TRBV5-1	TRBJ2-6	NA	NA	CASSLGYIGSGANVLTF	TGCGCCAGCAGCTTGGGGTACATTGGATCTGGGGCCAACGTCCTGACTTTC
TRBV7-6	TRBJ2-1	NA	NA	CASSSPLRADNEQFF	TGTGCCAGCAGCTCCCCGTTGAGGGCAGACAATGAGCAGTTCTTC
TRBV7-9	TRBJ2-1	few	TRBD1	CASSPWTGSPDNEQFF	TGTGCCAGCAGCCCTTGGACAGGGAGTCCTGACAATGAGCAGTTCTTC
TRBV10-3	TRBJ2-6	NA	NA	CATAGSYSGANVLTF	TGTGCCACGGCAGGCAGTTACTCTGGGGCCAACGTCCTGACTTTC
TRBV25-1	TRBJ1-1	few	NA	CASIRNSAGYTEAFF	TGTGCCAGCATTAGAAATTCTGCAGGGTACACTGAAGCTTTCTTT
TRBV7-9	TRBJ2-4	NA	TRBD1	CASSARQGGQYF	TGTGCCAGCAGCGCGAGACAGGGGGGTCAGTACTTC
TRBV3-1	TRBJ2-1	NA	NA	CASSQDKKTANNEQFF	TGTGCCAGCAGCCAAGATAAAAAAACAGCGAACAATGAGCAGTTCTTC
TRBV4-1	TRBJ2-6	NA	NA	CASSLNRGFKGTSGANVLTF	TGCGCCAGCAGCCTTAACCGCGGGTTTAAGGGAACCTCTGGGGCCAACGTCCTGACTTTC
TRBV2	TRBJ1-6	many	NA	CATMGRRNSPLHF	TGTGCCACAATGGGACGCCGCAATTCACCCCTCCACTTT
TRBV6-5	TRBJ2-3	NA	NA	CASSYSDPQLDTQYF	TGTGCCAGCAGTTACAGCGACCCGCAGTTAGATACGCAGTATTTT
TRBV25-1	TRBJ2-7	NA	NA	CASSDLTYEQYF	TGTGCCAGCAGTGACCTTACCTACGAGCAGTACTTC
TRBV6-1	TRBJ2-7	NA	TRBD1	CASKIGQGAQYEQYF	TGTGCCAGCAAGATTGGACAGGGGGCCCAGTACGAGCAGTACTTC
TRBV20-1	TRBJ1-2	few	NA	CSARGQGVGSDGYTF	TGCAGTGCTAGAGGACAAGGTGTCGGGAGTGATGGCTACACCTTC
TRBV10-3	TRBJ1-4	many	NA	CAISDSQGNEKLFF	TGTGCCATCAGTGATTCTCAGGGAAATGAAAAACTGTTTTTT
TRBV27	TRBJ1-6	many	NA	CASRSGISPLHF	TGTGCCAGCAGGTCAGGTATTTCACCCCTCCACTTT
TRBV7-6	TRBJ2-2	few	NA	CASSLSVSGAANTGELFF	TGTGCCAGCAGCTTATCGGTTTCGGGGGCGGCGAACACCGGGGAGCTGTTTTTT